Listed below are T cell receptor beta chains from one sample, sequenced in a study of blood T cells in healthy people across ages. One entry per CDR3 protein results from TCRdb running MiXCR on the 5' RACE reads. The data contain 650,000 to 1,000,000 distinct CDR3 sequences, 35% to 40% of them singletons. The sequencing input was blood. These receptors all stem from a man younger than 30 in good health. Each CDR3 is given with its conserved first and last residue. The order of the fields is D gene, V gene, J gene, clone size, CDR3 protein, CDR3 DNA. A D gene is named only where the DNA matches it firmly. Size values are once, few and many counts, or a class for expanded clones, and some rows have none.

d_call: .
v_call: TRBV7-9
j_call: TRBJ2-4
clone_size: .
cdr3_aa: CASSREGVTNIQYF
cdr3_nt: TGTGCCAGCAGCCGAGAGGGGGTAACGAACATTCAGTACTTC

d_call: TRBD1
v_call: TRBV5-1
j_call: TRBJ1-2
clone_size: many
cdr3_aa: CASSQTGSANYGYTF
cdr3_nt: TGCGCCAGCAGCCAGACAGGGTCGGCTAACTATGGCTACACCTTC

d_call: .
v_call: TRBV4-2
j_call: TRBJ2-2
clone_size: .
cdr3_aa: CASSQDGRATGELFF
cdr3_nt: TGTGCCAGCAGCCAAGATGGACGGGCCACCGGGGAGCTGTTTTTT

d_call: TRBD2
v_call: TRBV28
j_call: TRBJ2-3
clone_size: many
cdr3_aa: CASSHQTSGGTDTQYF
cdr3_nt: TGTGCCAGCAGTCACCAGACTAGCGGGGGAACAGATACGCAGTATTTT

d_call: .
v_call: TRBV28
j_call: TRBJ2-5
clone_size: many
cdr3_aa: CASSNPGTFQETQYF
cdr3_nt: TGTGCCAGCAGTAACCCCGGGACGTTCCAAGAGACCCAGTACTTC

d_call: .
v_call: TRBV20-1
j_call: TRBJ1-4
clone_size: .
cdr3_aa: CSARAMGEKLFF
cdr3_nt: TGCAGTGCTAGAGCTATGGGTGAAAAACTGTTTTTT

d_call: TRBD1
v_call: TRBV20-1
j_call: TRBJ2-7
clone_size: few
cdr3_aa: CSAPSGDRGSYEQYF
cdr3_nt: TGCAGTGCCCCCTCCGGGGACAGGGGCTCCTACGAGCAGTACTTC

d_call: .
v_call: TRBV20-1
j_call: TRBJ2-1
clone_size: few
cdr3_aa: CSATAGPTDYNEQFF
cdr3_nt: TGCAGTGCTACGGCCGGACCGACCGATTACAATGAGCAGTTCTTC

d_call: TRBD2
v_call: TRBV28
j_call: TRBJ2-7
clone_size: few
cdr3_aa: CASSGLAGGYEQYF
cdr3_nt: TGTGCCAGCAGTGGTCTGGCGGGGGGCTACGAGCAGTACTTC

d_call: .
v_call: TRBV2
j_call: TRBJ2-3
clone_size: few
cdr3_aa: CASGGGFDSTDTQYF
cdr3_nt: TGTGCCAGCGGAGGGGGTTTCGATAGCACAGATACGCAGTATTTT

d_call: .
v_call: TRBV4-1
j_call: TRBJ1-1
clone_size: few
cdr3_aa: CASSQGLWTEAFF
cdr3_nt: TGCGCCAGCAGCCAGGGTCTGTGGACTGAAGCTTTCTTT

d_call: .
v_call: TRBV27
j_call: TRBJ1-5
clone_size: few
cdr3_aa: CASSLFQGSNQPQHF
cdr3_nt: TGTGCCAGCAGTTTATTCCAGGGGTCTAATCAGCCCCAGCATTTT

d_call: .
v_call: TRBV7-6
j_call: TRBJ2-3
clone_size: few
cdr3_aa: CASRRTDLTDTQYF
cdr3_nt: TGTGCCAGCAGAAGGACAGACCTCACAGATACGCAGTATTTT

d_call: TRBD2
v_call: TRBV6-6
j_call: TRBJ2-7
clone_size: few
cdr3_aa: CASSPPGERGYNEQYF
cdr3_nt: TGTGCCAGCAGTCCCCCAGGTGAGCGGGGCTACAATGAGCAGTACTTC

d_call: TRBD2
v_call: TRBV7-9
j_call: TRBJ2-1
clone_size: .
cdr3_aa: CASSLGRAGHSYNEQFF
cdr3_nt: TGTGCCAGCAGCTTAGGTCGAGCGGGGCATTCCTACAATGAGCAGTTCTTC

d_call: .
v_call: TRBV7-2
j_call: TRBJ2-1
clone_size: .
cdr3_aa: CASRIGGGSYNEQFF
cdr3_nt: TGTGCCAGCAGGATAGGAGGGGGGTCCTACAATGAGCAGTTCTTC

d_call: .
v_call: TRBV6-2/TRBV6-3
j_call: TRBJ2-5
clone_size: .
cdr3_aa: CASTSRGLYNEQYF
cdr3_nt: TGTGCCAGCACCTCCAGGGGACTTTACAATGAGCAGTACTTC

d_call: .
v_call: TRBV20-1
j_call: TRBJ2-3
clone_size: .
cdr3_aa: CSASKATRDTGTQYF
cdr3_nt: TGCAGTGCTAGTAAGGCTACCAGGGACACAGGTACGCAGTATTTT

d_call: .
v_call: TRBV5-4
j_call: TRBJ2-3
clone_size: .
cdr3_aa: CASTQLGASTDTQYF
cdr3_nt: TGTGCCAGCACCCAGTTGGGGGCTAGCACAGATACGCAGTATTTT

d_call: TRBD1
v_call: TRBV10-3
j_call: TRBJ1-6
clone_size: few
cdr3_aa: CAPRGGTGHPNSPLHF
cdr3_nt: TGTGCCCCCCGGGGAGGGACAGGGCATCCTAATTCACCCCTCCACTTT

d_call: TRBD1
v_call: TRBV27
j_call: TRBJ2-1
clone_size: .
cdr3_aa: CASSHPTGKGNEQFF
cdr3_nt: TGTGCCAGCAGCCACCCGACAGGGAAGGGCAATGAGCAGTTCTTC

d_call: .
v_call: TRBV5-6
j_call: TRBJ2-5
clone_size: .
cdr3_aa: CASSLGSHLDGQYF
cdr3_nt: TGTGCCAGCAGCTTGGGGTCCCATCTAGACGGGCAGTACTTC

d_call: TRBD1
v_call: TRBV20-1
j_call: TRBJ1-6
clone_size: .
cdr3_aa: CSASPSDRGGTSYNSPLHF
cdr3_nt: TGCAGTGCTAGTCCTTCGGACAGGGGGGGTACCTCCTATAATTCACCCCTCCACTTT

d_call: .
v_call: TRBV20-1
j_call: TRBJ2-5
clone_size: .
cdr3_aa: CSARDMRTLTQYF
cdr3_nt: TGCAGTGCTAGAGATATGCGTACCTTGACCCAGTACTTC

d_call: .
v_call: TRBV12-5
j_call: TRBJ2-5
clone_size: many
cdr3_aa: CASGLGAYQETQYF
cdr3_nt: TGTGCTAGTGGTTTGGGGGCGTACCAAGAGACCCAGTACTTC

d_call: .
v_call: TRBV6-2/TRBV6-3
j_call: TRBJ2-7
clone_size: .
cdr3_aa: CASSYARAVSYEQYF
cdr3_nt: TGTGCCAGCAGTTACGCGCGTGCAGTCTCCTACGAGCAGTACTTC

d_call: TRBD1
v_call: TRBV12-3/TRBV12-4
j_call: TRBJ1-2
clone_size: few
cdr3_aa: CASSLVDRGRNGYTF
cdr3_nt: TGTGCCAGCAGTTTAGTTGACAGGGGGCGAAATGGCTACACCTTC

d_call: .
v_call: TRBV9
j_call: TRBJ2-1
clone_size: .
cdr3_aa: CASSVLGEQFF
cdr3_nt: TGTGCCAGCAGCGTGCTGGGGGAGCAGTTCTTC

d_call: .
v_call: TRBV20-1
j_call: TRBJ2-5
clone_size: many
cdr3_aa: CSARVGANEETQYF
cdr3_nt: TGCAGTGCTAGAGTGGGGGCGAACGAAGAGACCCAGTACTTC

d_call: .
v_call: TRBV7-2
j_call: TRBJ1-1
clone_size: many
cdr3_aa: CASSLEMNTEAFF
cdr3_nt: TGTGCCAGCAGCTTAGAAATGAACACTGAAGCTTTCTTT

d_call: TRBD1
v_call: TRBV4-1
j_call: TRBJ2-2
clone_size: .
cdr3_aa: CASSQGDRSNTGELFF
cdr3_nt: TGCGCCAGCAGCCAAGGGGACAGGTCGAACACCGGGGAGCTGTTTTTT

d_call: .
v_call: TRBV5-1
j_call: TRBJ1-3
clone_size: .
cdr3_aa: CASSLGGQGNTIYF
cdr3_nt: TGCGCCAGCAGCTTGGGGGGCCAGGGAAACACCATATATTTT

d_call: .
v_call: TRBV12-3/TRBV12-4
j_call: TRBJ1-5
clone_size: few
cdr3_aa: CASSLTSGSNQPQHF
cdr3_nt: TGTGCCAGCAGTTTAACCTCAGGGAGCAATCAGCCCCAGCATTTT

d_call: TRBD1
v_call: TRBV29-1
j_call: TRBJ1-4
clone_size: .
cdr3_aa: CSVARTGTGFHRGTNEKLFF
cdr3_nt: TGCAGCGTTGCCCGTACCGGGACAGGGTTTCATAGAGGTACTAATGAAAAACTGTTTTTT

d_call: TRBD1
v_call: TRBV6-5
j_call: TRBJ1-2
clone_size: few
cdr3_aa: CASSYSRQGANYGYTF
cdr3_nt: TGTGCCAGCAGTTACTCGAGACAGGGGGCGAACTATGGCTACACCTTC

d_call: TRBD2
v_call: TRBV20-1
j_call: TRBJ2-1
clone_size: once
cdr3_aa: CSARIILVAGGDKEQFF
cdr3_nt: TGCAGTGCTAGGATAATCCTCGTGGCGGGGGGAGACAAGGAGCAGTTCTTC

d_call: TRBD2
v_call: TRBV7-2
j_call: TRBJ2-1
clone_size: .
cdr3_aa: CAGSLKGGSGGTYNEQFF
cdr3_nt: TGTGCCGGCTCCCTAAAGGGCGGTAGCGGGGGTACCTACAATGAGCAGTTCTTC

d_call: .
v_call: TRBV13
j_call: TRBJ2-1
clone_size: once
cdr3_aa: CASSPRTAIGYNEQFF
cdr3_nt: TGTGCCAGCAGCCCAAGAACGGCGATTGGATACAATGAGCAGTTCTTC

d_call: TRBD1
v_call: TRBV7-9
j_call: TRBJ2-2
clone_size: .
cdr3_aa: CAGERTGKTGELFF
cdr3_nt: TGTGCCGGGGAGAGGACAGGGAAGACCGGGGAGCTGTTTTTT

d_call: .
v_call: TRBV12-3/TRBV12-4
j_call: TRBJ1-2
clone_size: many
cdr3_aa: CASSLVPRGGYTF
cdr3_nt: TGTGCCAGCAGTTTAGTGCCCCGAGGAGGCTACACCTTC

d_call: .
v_call: TRBV2
j_call: TRBJ2-7
clone_size: few
cdr3_aa: CASSEAPQDNYEQYF
cdr3_nt: TGTGCCAGCAGTGAAGCCCCCCAGGATAACTACGAGCAGTACTTC